This T cell receptor (beta chain) comes out of a study of T cells in Graves' hyperthyroidism and ophthalmopathy. The CDR3 has 15 amino acids. CDR1 DFQATT and CDR2 SNEGSKA come from the germline V gene (reference sequence). V lost 0 bases, J lost 3 bases, and 3 bases stayed unmatched. Stable Graves' hyperthyroidism denoted no ophthalmopathy progression over 18 months. Diagnoses were established using clinical symptoms, serum thyroxine and TRAb, thyroid ultrasound and orbital computed tomography. Study observations and caveats: Ophthalmopathy stood apart from stable hyperthyroidism in a 13 V-J model.

TCR beta CDR3 region amplification was performed from RNA transcripts. An initial round of RT-PCR targeting the TCR CDR3 relied on the HTBI primer set. TCRdb analysed the multiplex PCR reads with MiXCR anew, one entry per CDR3 protein. The data contain over 700,000 distinct CDR3 sequences, over 35% of them seen just once; the ten biggest clones take up approximately 8.7%. This clonotype has a handful of counts. Its cognate antigen is unknown. The clonotype was recovered from a man aged 18 to 30 with Graves' hyperthyroidism. The chain links TRBV20-1 to TRBJ1-4, with TRBD1 identical over 8 bases. Sequencing was performed on blood. The CDR3 nucleotides read TGCAGTGCTAGAGAGACAGGGGCGGCTAATGAAAAACTGTTTTTT. Translating it yields CSARETGAANEKLFF.